This T cell receptor (beta chain) was documented in a study of blood T cell repertoires in COVID-19. As for the study in general: Donors in the United States, Italy and Spain gave samples during acute or convalescent COVID-19. PBMCs, B-cell-depleted T cells, or T cells provided the cDNA or gDNA that made up the material.

This CDR3 has 15 residues. Trimming shortened V by 7 bases and J by 10 bases, and 23 bases separated the two germline ends. Germline loops: CDR1 LNHDA, CDR2 SQIVND (reference sequence). As originally analysed: The assay estimated nucleated cells by amplifying reference gene primers. The assay was immunoSEQ multiplex PCR, and TCRdb's table has in-frame clones only and misses some. For V, J and clone size, that table is used; D and trimming come from the DNA. The sample has 240,000 or so clones, more than 85% seen once. This clone has more than one count but fewer than ten. The chain links TRBV19 to TRBJ1-5; D is possibly TRBD1 (6 bases). The TCR originated in a man aged 35 to 55 who had recovered from COVID-19. Sequencing was carried out using PBMCs or T cells enriched from blood (not recorded which). The CDR3 is CASNPSRGNGLPQHF. DNA of the CDR3: TGTGCCAGTAACCCTAGTAGGGGGAACGGTCTCCCCCAGCATTTT. The full variable domain, rest sourced from reference TRBV19 and TRBJ1-5, is DGGITQSPKYLFRKEGQNVTLSCEQNLNHDAMYWYRQDPGQGLRLIYYSQIVNDFQKGDIAEGYSVSREKKESFPLTVTSAQKNPTAFYLCASNPSRGNGLPQHFGDGTRLSIL.